A single sample gave rise to the 31 T cell receptor beta chains below, sequenced in a study of shared clonotypes between healthy human individuals. Using immunoSEQ multiplex PCR, the repertoire was profiled, and TCRdb retains in-frame clones only, with some absent. The top ten clones hold roughly 0.13% of a sample with under 2,500,000 clones, approximately 94% of them seen once. Material: naive CD4+ T cells sorted from blood. Subset defined: CD45RA+ positively selected. The receptors derive from a man younger than 35 in good health.

This sequence joins TRBV2 and TRBJ2-3; possibly TRBD2 for D (6 bases). Germline V gene data show CDR1 as SNHLY and CDR2 as FYNNEI. The CDR3 loop spans 14 amino acids. V gave up 9 bases and J gave up 0 bases, with 13 bases separating them. The CDR3 is CASGTELSTDTQYF. The CDR3 DNA sequence: TGTGCCAGTGGGACTGAACTTAGCACAGATACGCAGTATTTT. The variable domain in full, with the rest retrieved from reference TRBV2 and TRBJ2-3, is EPEVTQTPSHQVTQMGQEVILRCVPISNHLYFYWYRQILGQKVEFLVSFYNNEISEKSEIFDDQFSVERPDGSNFTLKIRSTKLEDSAMYFCASGTELSTDTQYFGPGTRLTVL.

Regarding this clone: Other DNA sequences of this sample code for an identical CDR3. This chain uses TRBV18 with TRBJ2-7, with D perhaps TRBD2 (6 bases). V lost 4 bases, J lost 1 base, and 8 bases lay in between. Germline loops: CDR1 KGHSH, CDR2 LQKENI. The CDR3 contains 13 residues. This CDR3 is CASSRGLSYEQYF. The DNA for the CDR3 is TGTGCCAGCTCACGAGGACTATCCTACGAGCAGTACTTC. Full variable domain (rest looked up from reference TRBV18 and TRBJ2-7): NAGVMQNPRHLVRRRGQEARLRCSPMKGHSHVYWYRQLPEEGLKFMVYLQKENIIDESGMPKERFSAEFPKEGPSILRIQQVVRGDSAAYFCASSRGLSYEQYFGPGTRLTVT.

CDR3 loop: CASSLEISGVTEQYF. The CDR3 DNA is TGTGCCAGCAGCTTAGAAATTAGCGGGGTTACCGAGCAGTACTTC. The chain carries TRBV7-9 and TRBJ2-7, with 8 bases lining up with TRBD2. Germline V gives CDR1 SEHNR, CDR2 FQNEAQ (reference sequence). After removal of 1 base from V and 6 bases from J, the junction contained 8 bases not matched to a gene. The CDR3 has 15 amino acids.

The DNA for the CDR3 is TGTGCCACCAGCAGAACGGAGTCCTACGAGCAGTACTTC. Protein product: CATSRTESYEQYF. V is TRBV15 and J is TRBJ2-7, with D hard to call. The CDR3 runs to 13 residues. Germline V gene sequence: CDR1 LNHNV, CDR2 YYDKDF (reference sequence). With 2 bases removed from V and 1 base from J, the gap between germline ends came to 6 bases. The full variable domain, in which reference TRBV15 and TRBJ2-7 provide the parts outside the CDR3, is DAMVIQNPRYQVTQFGKPVTLSCSQTLNHNVMYWYQQKSSQAPKLLFHYYDKDFNNEADTPDNFQSRRPNTSFCFLDIRSPGLGDTAMYLCATSRTESYEQYFGPGTRLTVT.

The chain is built from TRBV10-2 and TRBJ2-7; 9 bases fit TRBD1. V was pared by 0 bases and J by 6 bases, with 0 bases of the junction left unmatched. This CDR3 comprises 13 residues. The germline V gene encodes CDR1 WSHSY and CDR2 SAAADI. In DNA, the CDR3 is TGCGCCAGCAGTGAGTCGACAGGGGGCGAGCAGTACTTC. This sequence encodes CASSESTGGEQYF.

As to this clone: The sample carries other DNA sequences with the same CDR3. The CDR3 sequence is CASSLAGSGSSYEQYF. DNA of the CDR3: TGCGCCAGCAGCTTGGCTGGTAGCGGGAGTTCCTACGAGCAGTACTTC. J is TRBJ2-7 and V is TRBV5-1, with TRBD2 identical over 9 bases. V lost 0 bases to trimming and J lost 1 base; unmatched junction nucleotides: 5. Germline lookup yields CDR1 SGHRS and CDR2 YFSETQ. This CDR3 spans 16 amino acids. Combining the CDR3 with reference TRBV5-1 and TRBJ2-7 gives the whole variable domain KAGVTQTPRYLIKTRGQQVTLSCSPISGHRSVSWYQQTPGQGLQFLFEYFSETQRNKGNFPGRFSGRQFSNSRSEMNVSTLELGDSALYLCASSLAGSGSSYEQYFGPGTRLTVT.

This clone came up a few times. The V and J genes are TRBV11-2 and TRBJ2-7; 9 bases are shared with TRBD2. Germline loops: CDR1 SGHAT, CDR2 FQNNGV. This CDR3 is built from 13 residues. V shed 5 bases, J shed 6 bases, and the junction held 5 bases outside the gene matches. The chain's CDR3 is CASSVPGLAEQYF. The CDR3 nucleotides are TGTGCCAGCAGCGTTCCGGGACTAGCCGAGCAGTACTTC.

The gene calls are TRBV7-2 and TRBJ2-7, with a tentative D call TRBD2 (5 bases). The CDR3 has 15 residues. Trimming removed 0 bases from V and 4 bases from J, with 13 bases in between. Germline CDR1 and CDR2: SGHTA and FQGNSA. CDR3 in DNA: TGTGCCAGCAGCTTAGCGGGGAAAGCGGCTTACGAGCAGTACTTC. This translates into CASSLAGKAAYEQYF.

J is TRBJ1-1 and V is TRBV28, with no clear D. The CDR3 has 17 amino acids. Trimming pared 2 bases from V and 4 bases from J, leaving 20 bases between. Germline CDR1 is MDHEN and CDR2 is SYDVKM. The chain's CDR3 is CASSLPGLRLSGTEAFF. The CDR3 DNA reads TGTGCCAGCAGTTTACCTGGGTTGAGGCTTAGCGGCACTGAAGCTTTCTTT.

Details on this clone: The sample carries other DNA sequences with the same CDR3. CDR3 amino acids: CAWSGGLAYEQYF. The CDR3, as DNA: TGTGCCTGGAGTGGAGGCTTGGCCTACGAGCAGTACTTC. The gene calls are TRBV30 and TRBJ2-7, with D unclear. CDR3 length: 13 amino acids. The V end lost 1 base, the J end lost 2 bases, and 9 bases lay between the germline ends. Germline V CDR1 and CDR2: GTSNPN, SVGIG (reference sequence).

The chain has TRBV6-5 and TRBJ2-1; D unclear. This CDR3 is built from 11 residues. The germline CDR1 and CDR2 sequences are MNHEY and SVGAGI. V lost 6 bases to trimming and J lost 9 bases, with 9 bases between them. This CDR3 is CASRRLSEQFF. The CDR3, as DNA: TGTGCCAGCAGACGTTTGAGTGAGCAGTTCTTC.

The rearrangement uses TRBV7-2 and TRBJ2-5; TRBD2 matches at 12 bases. CDR1 and CDR2 from the germline V gene are SGHTA and FQGNSA. The CDR3 is 16 residues long. The J segment lost 4 bases and the V segment lost 2 bases, leaving 5 bases of the junction unmatched. CDR3: CASSLQGLAGGETQYF. In DNA form, the CDR3 reads TGTGCCAGCAGCTTACAGGGACTAGCGGGTGGAGAGACCCAGTACTTC.

The V gene is TRBV18, the J gene TRBJ2-1, with 8 bases fitting TRBD1. Germline CDR1 and CDR2: KGHSH and LQKENI. V was clipped by 0 bases and J by 1 base; unmatched bases: 5. This CDR3 spans 17 amino acids. CDR3 DNA sequence: TGTGCCAGCTCACCACCGGAACAGGGGGTTTCCTACAATGAGCAGTTCTTC. Residues: CASSPPEQGVSYNEQFF.

The V gene is TRBV5-1, the J gene TRBJ2-1; TRBD1 matches 8 bases. This CDR3 is built from 14 residues. Looked up from germline, CDR1 is SGHRS and CDR2 is YFSETQ. V gave up 0 bases and J gave up 4 bases; unmatched junction bases: 0. Here the CDR3 reads CASSLDRGYNEQFF. The CDR3 DNA follows: TGCGCCAGCAGCTTGGACAGGGGGTACAATGAGCAGTTCTTC.

V usage is TRBV2 and J usage is TRBJ2-5; TRBD1 matches at 9 bases. CDR3 length equals 13 residues. Unmatched junction bases numbered 3, after V lost 6 bases and J lost 4 bases. Germline lookup yields CDR1 SNHLY and CDR2 FYNNEI. The CDR3 is CASRGQGRETQYF. CDR3 bases: TGTGCCAGCAGGGGACAGGGCCGAGAGACCCAGTACTTC. Using reference TRBV2 and TRBJ2-5 for the parts outside the CDR3, the full variable domain is EPEVTQTPSHQVTQMGQEVILRCVPISNHLYFYWYRQILGQKVEFLVSFYNNEISEKSEIFDDQFSVERPDGSNFTLKIRSTKLEDSAMYFCASRGQGRETQYFGPGTRLLVL.

The chain joins TRBV9 to TRBJ1-4; weak D call: TRBD1 (5 bases). Trimming cost V 3 bases and J 8 bases, with 17 bases left between them. This CDR3 comprises 15 residues. CDR1 SGDLS and CDR2 YYNGEE come from the germline V gene. This CDR3 is CASSGDPQGREKLFF. The CDR3 DNA reads TGTGCCAGCAGCGGAGACCCCCAGGGTCGCGAAAAACTGTTTTTT. Full variable domain (outside the CDR3, taken from reference TRBV9 and TRBJ1-4): DSGVTQTPKHLITATGQRVTLRCSPRSGDLSVYWYQQSLDQGLQFLIQYYNGEERAKGNILERFSAQQFPDLHSELNLSSLELGDSALYFCASSGDPQGREKLFFGSGTQLSVL.

The V call is TRBV11-2, the J call TRBJ2-7; 13 bases fit TRBD2. The V gene end was trimmed by 5 bases and the J gene end by 1 base; junction bases not matched to a gene: 2. This CDR3 comprises 15 residues. Germline V CDR1 and CDR2: SGHAT, FQNNGV. DNA for the CDR3: TGTGCCAGCAGCCCACTAGCGGGGGGGTCCTACGAGCAGTACTTC. Translating gives CASSPLAGGSYEQYF.

The chain links TRBV30 to TRBJ1-2; TRBD1 is a possible D gene (5 bases). V was shortened by 4 bases and J by 7 bases, with 10 bases between the two germline ends. Germline lookup yields CDR1 GTSNPN and CDR2 SVGIG (reference sequence). There are 11 residues in the CDR3. In DNA form, the CDR3 reads TGTGCCTGGAACGGGAGGGGTGGCTACACCTTC. Translating it yields CAWNGRGGYTF.

The chain combines TRBV7-2 with TRBJ2-7; D is unresolved. Trimming removed 1 base at V and 5 bases at J, with 6 bases between. The length of the CDR3 is 12 residues. Germline assignment: CDR1 SGHTA and CDR2 FQGNSA. The CDR3 is CASSLERNEQYF. CDR3 nucleotide sequence: TGTGCCAGCAGCTTAGAGAGAAACGAGCAGTACTTC.

In regard to this clone: An end of the junction does not agree with germline; a read error may underlie this. The chain joins TRBV7-7 to TRBJ2-5; TRBD2 matches at 12 bases. Germline CDR1 and CDR2: SSHAT and FNYEAQ (reference sequence). CDR3 length equals 17 residues. DNA for the CDR3: TGTGCTAGCAGCTGGCAGCCGGGACTAGCGGGCGAAGAGACCCAGTACTTC. Residues: CASSWQPGLAGEETQYF. The full variable domain, its missing parts supplied by reference TRBV7-7 and TRBJ2-5, is GAGVSQSPRYKVTKRGQDVTLRCDPISSHATLYWYQQALGQGPEFLTYFNYEAQPDKSGLPSDRFSAERPEGSISTLTIQRTEQRDSAMYRCASSWQPGLAGEETQYFGPGTRLLVL.

This chain's CDR3 is CAISGDRETQYF. Here the CDR3 DNA reads TGTGCCATCAGTGGGGACCGGGAGACCCAGTACTTC. The chain carries TRBV10-3 and TRBJ2-5; perhaps D is TRBD1 or TRBD2 (5 bases each). Germline CDR1 reads ENHRY; CDR2 reads SYGVKD. V gave up 4 bases and J gave up 5 bases, with 8 bases separating them. The CDR3 totals 12 residues.

The chain combines TRBV29-1 with TRBJ1-2; tentatively, D is TRBD1 (5 bases). CDR1 SQVTM and CDR2 ANQGSEA come from the germline V gene. The CDR3 runs to 15 residues. Between the trimmed V and J ends, which lost 2 bases and 3 bases, there was a span of 16 bases. CDR3 amino acids: CSVERRGGSDYGYTF. The CDR3 coding sequence is TGCAGCGTTGAAAGGCGGGGGGGAAGCGACTATGGCTACACCTTC.

This chain's CDR3 is CASSFGPTGGNYGYTF. In DNA form, the CDR3 reads TGTGCCAGCAGCTTTGGGCCCACAGGGGGCAACTATGGCTACACCTTC. The rearrangement joins TRBV5-4 to TRBJ1-2, with TRBD1 matching over 9 bases. In germline, CDR1 is SGHNT, CDR2 YYREEE (reference sequence). Trimming took 2 bases from V and 2 from J; bases not matched to a gene: 7. The length of the CDR3 is 16 residues.

CDR3 bases: TGTGCCAGCAGTTGGATGGCGGGAGGGGTGGATACGCAGTATTTT. Protein product: CASSWMAGGVDTQYF. The genes are TRBV11-2 and TRBJ2-3; 9 positions agree with TRBD2. The ends lost 6 bases at V and 6 bases at J; junction bases unmatched: 10. Germline V gives CDR1 SGHAT, CDR2 FQNNGV. The CDR3 totals 15 residues.

The rearrangement links TRBV6-6 to TRBJ2-5; either TRBD1 or TRBD2 may supply D (6 bases each). In germline, CDR1 is MNHNY, CDR2 SVGAGI (reference sequence). CDR3 length: 12 residues. V was trimmed by 5 bases and J by 14 bases, leaving 18 bases between them. The CDR3 DNA reads TGTGCCAGCAGTCCCCGGGGGCGGACTTTCTACTTC. Amino acid sequence: CASSPRGRTFYF.

Only one count was recorded for this clone. The chain employs TRBV4-1 and TRBJ2-7; D tentatively reads TRBD1 or TRBD2 (5 bases each). Germline CDR1 is MGHRA and CDR2 is YSYEKL. V was clipped by 0 bases and J by 3 bases, with 15 bases between them. CDR3 size: 16 residues. CDR3 coding DNA: TGCGCCAGCAGCCAAGAGGGACCGTGGACTGTCTACGAGCAGTACTTC. The encoded protein is CASSQEGPWTVYEQYF.

This sequence joins TRBV7-9 and TRBJ1-4; unclear D gene. This CDR3 is 14 amino acids long. CDR1 SEHNR and CDR2 FQNEAQ come from the germline V gene (reference sequence). The ends were cut back, 1 base at V and 7 bases at J, with 10 bases in the middle. The CDR3 reads CASSLGIVSEKLFF. Here the CDR3 DNA reads TGTGCCAGCAGCTTAGGGATTGTTTCTGAAAAACTGTTTTTT.

The chain has TRBV6-1 and TRBJ2-7; D not certain. Deletions cut 2 bases from V and 4 bases from J, with 6 bases between. Germline-derived CDR1 and CDR2 are MNHNS and SASEGT. This CDR3 is built from 12 residues. CDR3 bases: TGTGCCAGCAGTGAAAATTGGTACGAGCAGTACTTC. Protein: CASSENWYEQYF.

This chain links TRBV2 with TRBJ1-5; no firm D call. V was trimmed by 4 bases and J by 5 bases, leaving 18 bases between them. The CDR3 is made up of 16 amino acids. Germline CDR1 reads SNHLY; CDR2 reads FYNNEI. Written as DNA, the CDR3 is TGTGCCAGCAGTGTACCAACGACGAGGGAGTATCAGCCCCAGCATTTT. This gives the protein CASSVPTTREYQPQHF.

The CDR3 here is CASSSSPGELFF. CDR3 nucleotide sequence: TGTGCCAGCAGCTCCTCCCCGGGGGAGCTGTTTTTT. This chain joins TRBV13 and TRBJ2-2; D is unclear. The CDR3 has 12 residues. Looked up from germline, CDR1 is PRHDT and CDR2 is FYEKMQ (reference sequence). Between the trimmed V and J ends, which lost 4 bases and 8 bases, there was a span of 8 bases.

The gene calls are TRBV28 and TRBJ1-1, with 12 positions matching TRBD1. The trim removed 2 bases at V and 3 bases at J, leaving 4 bases unmatched. This CDR3 is 16 amino acids long. From germline, CDR1 is MDHEN and CDR2 SYDVKM. CDR3 region: CASSLAGQGAHTEAFF. CDR3 bases: TGTGCCAGCAGTTTAGCGGGACAGGGGGCGCACACTGAAGCTTTCTTT.